This T cell receptor beta chain was profiled in a study of T cell responses to AZD1222 COVID-19 vaccine. General study results and limits: Only six people who got AZD1222 tested seropositive at baseline. The donor group comprised mostly white British people and more females; the analysis possibly underestimated clonal diversity. Targets within unmutated variant regions were reportedly found for nearly half of spike-specific TCRs. Among vaccine-associated CD4 TCRs, coverage spanned spike, with dominance at 160-218 and 743-854.

In the case of this clone: What it binds is not known.

Sequencing was performed with immunoSEQ multiplex PCR; in TCRdb, only in-frame clones are kept and a portion is missing. The table has more than 150,000 clones, roughly 94% seen once; the top ten hold around 1.6%. This CDR3 spans 13 amino acids. V lost 5 bases and J 1 base, leaving 6 bases between the germline ends. The TCR originated in an adult who received the AZD1222 COVID-19 vaccine. The V call is TRBV12-3 or TRBV12-4, the J call TRBJ1-3; D is unclear. The input for sequencing was peripheral blood, taken 28 days after the second AZD1222 dose. CDR3 sequence reads: CASSRASGNTIYF. DNA of the CDR3: TGTGCCAGCAGTCGGGCATCTGGAAACACCATATATTTT.